These 32 T cell receptor beta chains originate from one sample sequenced in a study of T cell responses to AZD1222 COVID-19 vaccine (dated by TCRdb to about 2021). The label giving this sample's time point can be read as: baseline before first vaccination. Preparation of the library involved the immunoSEQ multiplex PCR assay. Held by TCRdb, this immuneACCESS table contains in-frame sequences only and omits some clones. Under half of the omission traces to an unresolved V gene where checked; the cause of the rest is unknown. For this sample there are some 87,000 clones; 75% to 90% appear just once. Jointly, the top ten make up roughly 32% of the sample. The specimen was peripheral blood, collected on day 0 of AZD1222 vaccination. The source is an adult in good health.

The chain uses TRBV2 and TRBJ1-1; no clear D. Germline lookup yields CDR1 SNHLY and CDR2 FYNNEI. V dropped 1 base and J dropped 0 bases, with 3 bases sitting between them. This CDR3 comprises 13 residues. In nucleotides, the CDR3 is TGTGCCAGCAGTGAAGGATTGAACACTGAAGCTTTCTTT. Translating gives CASSEGLNTEAFF.

This chain uses TRBV5-1 with TRBJ2-7; D gene uncertain. V was shortened by 0 bases and J by 6 bases, with 13 bases between the two germline ends. The CDR3 has 14 residues. Germline V gene lookup returns CDR1 SGHRS and CDR2 YFSETQ. The CDR3 spells CASSLAPYPVEQYF. As DNA, the CDR3 is TGCGCCAGCAGCTTGGCCCCTTACCCTGTCGAGCAGTACTTC. The full variable domain, completed using reference TRBV5-1 and TRBJ2-7, is KAGVTQTPRYLIKTRGQQVTLSCSPISGHRSVSWYQQTPGQGLQFLFEYFSETQRNKGNFPGRFSGRQFSNSRSEMNVSTLELGDSALYLCASSLAPYPVEQYFGPGTRLTVT.

A few counts support this clone. The chain has TRBV6-5 and TRBJ1-1; TRBD1 is a possible D gene (6 bases). The CDR3 runs to 14 residues. The germline V and J ends were trimmed by 5 bases and 3 bases, with 13 bases remaining between them. Germline assignment: CDR1 MNHEY and CDR2 SVGAGI. CDR3 DNA sequence: TGTGCCAGCAGTCACGGGGGGGCAGACACTGAAGCTTTCTTT. Its protein product is CASSHGGADTEAFF.

This clone was observed a few times. The rearrangement joins TRBV30 to TRBJ2-5, with D uncertain. V lost 2 bases, J lost 2 bases, and 3 bases lay in between. The CDR3 is made up of 11 amino acids. Looked up from germline, CDR1 is GTSNPN and CDR2 is SVGIG (reference sequence). The CDR3 DNA reads as TGTGCCTGGAGTTTTCAAGAGACCCAGTACTTC. It translates to CAWSFQETQYF.

The V gene is TRBV2, the J gene TRBJ2-3; D ambiguous. Germline V gene data show CDR1 as SNHLY and CDR2 as FYNNEI. Trimming took off 6 bases at V and 1 base at J, with 11 bases between the two ends. The CDR3 covers 14 residues. CDR3 coding DNA: TGTGCCAGCAGGGCTGAGTGGGGCACAGATACGCAGTATTTT. This codes for CASRAEWGTDTQYF.

This chain connects TRBV19 to TRBJ1-4, with D hard to call. This CDR3 contains 15 residues. V was cut by 4 bases and J by 4 bases, with 13 bases left in between. Germline V lookup: CDR1 LNHDA, CDR2 SQIVND (reference sequence). DNA of the CDR3: TGTGCCAGTAGTACCCGGGGAGAGGGTAATGAAAAACTGTTTTTT. Its protein product is CASSTRGEGNEKLFF.

The chain has TRBV7-9 and TRBJ2-7; TRBD2 might be the D (5 bases). Trimming removed 5 bases from V and 5 bases from J, with 10 bases in between. The CDR3 loop spans 12 amino acids. Germline CDR1 SEHNR, CDR2 FQNEAQ (reference sequence). The CDR3 DNA reads TGTGCCAGCAGCCCTCCGCGGGACGAGCAGTACTTC. It encodes CASSPPRDEQYF.

J is TRBJ2-1 and V is TRBV27; possible D gene TRBD1, 5 bases. The V and J ends lost 7 bases and 6 bases respectively, with 7 bases between them. The length of the CDR3 is 11 residues. Per germline, CDR1 MNHEY and CDR2 SMNVEV (reference sequence). This chain's CDR3 is CASKRGNEQFF. CDR3 DNA: TGTGCCAGCAAAAGGGGCAATGAGCAGTTCTTC.

J is TRBJ2-5 and V is TRBV15; D not certain. Trimming took 0 bases from V and 3 from J, leaving 8 bases between them. Per germline, CDR1 LNHNV and CDR2 YYDKDF (reference sequence). This CDR3 has 14 residues. The CDR3 DNA reads as TGTGCCACCAGCAGAGAGCTCTCCAAAGAGACCCAGTACTTC. As protein: CATSRELSKETQYF.

The chain combines TRBV7-9 with TRBJ2-7; TRBD2 matches 11 bases. The CDR3 has 16 amino acids. CDR1 SEHNR and CDR2 FQNEAQ come from the germline V gene (reference sequence). Unmatched junction bases numbered 10, after V lost 5 bases and J lost 4 bases. CDR3 residues: CASSLVTSGNGYEQYF. CDR3 DNA: TGTGCCAGCAGCCTCGTGACTAGCGGGAACGGGTACGAGCAGTACTTC.

The chain links TRBV7-9 to TRBJ1-2; maybe TRBD1 (6 bases). Trimming took 4 bases from V and 7 from J, leaving 13 bases between them. This CDR3 has 13 residues. Germline CDR1 reads SEHNR; CDR2 reads FQNEAQ (reference sequence). CDR3 region: CASSSPTGAGYTF. For the CDR3, the DNA is TGTGCCAGCAGCTCCCCGACGGGGGCTGGCTACACCTTC.

The chain couples TRBV18 to TRBJ1-6; D gene uncertain. The length of the CDR3 is 13 residues. V dropped 3 bases and J dropped 7 bases, with 7 bases sitting between them. Germline assignment: CDR1 KGHSH and CDR2 LQKENI. The CDR3 region is CASSPERNSPLHF. DNA for the CDR3: TGTGCCAGCTCACCGGAAAGGAATTCACCCCTCCACTTT. Supplemented by reference TRBV18 and TRBJ1-6, the full variable domain reads NAGVMQNPRHLVRRRGQEARLRCSPMKGHSHVYWYRQLPEEGLKFMVYLQKENIIDESGMPKERFSAEFPKEGPSILRIQQVVRGDSAAYFCASSPERNSPLHFGNGTRLTVT.

This chain connects TRBV6-2 or TRBV6-3 to TRBJ2-2, with D unclear. This CDR3 comprises 13 residues. Trimming took off 2 bases at V and 5 bases at J, with 6 bases between the two ends. Per the germline V gene, CDR1 is MNHEY and CDR2 is SVGEGT. The CDR3 DNA reads as TGTGCCAGCAGTTACCCCGGGACCGGGGAGCTGTTTTTT. This codes for CASSYPGTGELFF.

This clone was seen a few times. The chain recombines TRBV9 with TRBJ2-2, with TRBD2 as a possible D gene (5 bases). The ends were cut back, 5 bases at V and 1 base at J, with 6 bases in the middle. Germline V gene lookup returns CDR1 SGDLS and CDR2 YYNGEE. CDR3 length equals 13 residues. The CDR3 reads CASRGRNTGELFF. The CDR3 bases are TGTGCCAGCAGGGGGAGGAACACCGGGGAGCTGTTTTTT. Together with reference TRBV9 and TRBJ2-2, the CDR3 gives the full variable domain: DSGVTQTPKHLITATGQRVTLRCSPRSGDLSVYWYQQSLDQGLQFLIQYYNGEERAKGNILERFSAQQFPDLHSELNLSSLELGDSALYFCASRGRNTGELFFGEGSRLTVL.

This clone was counted once. This rearrangement joins TRBV6-5 to TRBJ2-3, with TRBD2 identical over 7 bases. Germline values: CDR1 MNHEY, CDR2 SVGAGI. This CDR3 has 16 residues. V lost 3 bases and J lost 2; bases outside the gene matches: 8. CDR3 loop: CASSYGASGNTDTQYF. In DNA form, the CDR3 reads TGTGCCAGCAGTTATGGGGCTAGCGGAAACACAGATACGCAGTATTTT.

The chain combines TRBV19 with TRBJ1-2, with 7 bases fitting TRBD1. This CDR3 spans 15 amino acids. Losses at the gene ends were 5 bases for V and 4 bases for J; bases not matched to a gene: 10. CDR1 and CDR2 (germline): LNHDA, SQIVND (reference sequence). CDR3 region: CASSHWTGQGYGYTF. The CDR3 region has the DNA TGTGCCAGTAGTCATTGGACAGGCCAGGGCTATGGCTACACCTTC.

This clone was seen a single time. The chain recombines TRBV19 with TRBJ2-5; perhaps TRBD1 as D (5 bases). In germline, CDR1 is LNHDA, CDR2 SQIVND (reference sequence). With 4 bases removed from V and 4 bases from J, the gap between germline ends came to 10 bases. The CDR3 runs to 13 residues. The CDR3 loop is CASSRDSLETQYF. The CDR3 nucleotides are TGTGCCAGTAGTAGAGACAGCTTAGAGACCCAGTACTTC. The complete variable domain, with remaining parts taken from reference TRBV19 and TRBJ2-5, reads DGGITQSPKYLFRKEGQNVTLSCEQNLNHDAMYWYRQDPGQGLRLIYYSQIVNDFQKGDIAEGYSVSREKKESFPLTVTSAQKNPTAFYLCASSRDSLETQYFGPGTRLLVL.

The chain employs TRBV9 and TRBJ2-1; 12 bases are shared with TRBD2. The CDR3 spans 17 residues. Trimming took 4 bases from V and 4 from J; bases not matched to a gene: 9. CDR1 and CDR2 (germline): SGDLS, YYNGEE. CDR3 in amino acids: CASSPWLAGGGYNEQFF. The CDR3, as DNA: TGTGCCAGCAGCCCTTGGCTAGCGGGAGGGGGTTACAATGAGCAGTTCTTC.

This clone appeared once. The rearrangement joins TRBV24-1 to TRBJ1-2; D possibly corresponds to TRBD1 (6 bases). V was clipped by 6 bases and J by 1 base, with 17 bases between them. Germline V gene sequence: CDR1 KGHDR, CDR2 SFDVKD. This CDR3 comprises 16 residues. This chain's CDR3 is CATSPSRGRGNYGYTF. The CDR3 coding sequence is TGTGCCACCAGTCCATCCCGAGGCAGGGGTAACTATGGCTACACCTTC.

This sequence joins TRBV28 and TRBJ2-7, with D tentatively TRBD1 (6 bases). Trimming removed 7 bases from V and 5 bases from J, with 18 bases in between. CDR1 and CDR2 (germline): MDHEN, SYDVKM. The CDR3 has 14 amino acids. The CDR3 region is CASTPRGSYDEQYF. CDR3 DNA: TGTGCCAGCACCCCGAGGGGGAGTTATGACGAGCAGTACTTC. Filled out from reference TRBV28 and TRBJ2-7, the complete variable domain reads DVKVTQSSRYLVKRTGEKVFLECVQDMDHENMFWYRQDPGLGLRLIYFSYDVKMKEKGDIPEGYSVSREKKERFSLILESASTNQTSMYLCASTPRGSYDEQYFGPGTRLTVT.

V usage is TRBV28 and J usage is TRBJ2-4; the match to TRBD2 covers 7 bases. The CDR3 is made up of 13 amino acids. Per germline, CDR1 MDHEN and CDR2 SYDVKM. Unmatched junction bases numbered 2, after V lost 8 bases and J lost 1 base. CDR3 residues: CASGSGAKNIQYF. CDR3 nucleotide sequence: TGTGCCAGCGGTAGCGGGGCCAAAAACATTCAGTACTTC. Full variable domain (missing parts from reference TRBV28 and TRBJ2-4): DVKVTQSSRYLVKRTGEKVFLECVQDMDHENMFWYRQDPGLGLRLIYFSYDVKMKEKGDIPEGYSVSREKKERFSLILESASTNQTSMYLCASGSGAKNIQYFGAGTRLSVL.

J is TRBJ2-7 and V is TRBV19, with 11 nucleotides matching TRBD2. After removal of 5 bases from V and 5 bases from J, the junction contained 5 bases not matched to a gene. Germline CDR1 is LNHDA and CDR2 is SQIVND (reference sequence). The CDR3 has 14 residues. The CDR3: CASSPGLAAHEQYF. Written as DNA, the CDR3 is TGTGCCAGTAGTCCGGGACTAGCGGCCCACGAGCAGTACTTC. Supplemented by reference TRBV19 and TRBJ2-7, the full variable domain reads DGGITQSPKYLFRKEGQNVTLSCEQNLNHDAMYWYRQDPGQGLRLIYYSQIVNDFQKGDIAEGYSVSREKKESFPLTVTSAQKNPTAFYLCASSPGLAAHEQYFGPGTRLTVT.

The chain has TRBV19 and TRBJ1-5; unclear D gene. The CDR3 totals 10 residues. Looked up from germline, CDR1 is LNHDA and CDR2 is SQIVND (reference sequence). V lost 8 bases and J 7 bases, leaving 6 bases between the germline ends. The CDR3 is CASGGQPQHF. The CDR3 coding sequence is TGTGCCAGTGGCGGGCAGCCCCAGCATTTT. Together with reference TRBV19 and TRBJ1-5, the CDR3 gives the full variable domain: DGGITQSPKYLFRKEGQNVTLSCEQNLNHDAMYWYRQDPGQGLRLIYYSQIVNDFQKGDIAEGYSVSREKKESFPLTVTSAQKNPTAFYLCASGGQPQHFGDGTRLSIL.

The CDR3 sequence is CASSFRQEGGYTF. The CDR3 nucleotides are TGTGCCAGCAGCTTTCGACAGGAGGGGGGCTACACCTTC. This chain links TRBV7-9 with TRBJ1-2; D is possibly TRBD1 (6 bases). The V gene lost 3 bases and the J gene lost 8 bases, with 13 bases spanning the gap. Germline V lookup: CDR1 SEHNR, CDR2 FQNEAQ (reference sequence). CDR3 length equals 13 residues.

In this sample, this clone turned up once. This chain uses TRBV6-5 with TRBJ2-4, with no clear D. Per germline, CDR1 MNHEY and CDR2 SVGAGI. V gave up 7 bases and J gave up 9 bases, with 10 bases separating them. CDR3 size: 11 residues. The CDR3 loop is CASTELGIQYF. CDR3 coding DNA: TGTGCCAGCACGGAATTGGGCATTCAGTACTTC.

This clone was seen only a few times. This rearrangement joins TRBV7-9 to TRBJ2-1; TRBD2 matches 11 bases. The V gene's germline CDR1 is SEHNR and CDR2 FQNEAQ (reference sequence). Trimming at V came to 4 bases and at J to 4 bases, leaving 6 bases not matched to a gene. The CDR3 length is 16 residues. This CDR3 reads CASSSSPSGRYNEQFF. The CDR3 region has the DNA TGTGCCAGCAGCTCTTCCCCTAGCGGGAGGTACAATGAGCAGTTCTTC.

The chain is built from TRBV5-6 and TRBJ2-2; 9 bases align to TRBD1. The CDR3 length is 16 residues. The germline V gene encodes CDR1 SGHDT and CDR2 YYEEEE. With 3 bases clipped from V and 8 bases from J, the junction kept 11 bases outside the gene matches. Written as DNA, the CDR3 is TGTGCCAGCAGCTCTGGACAGGGGCTCCCTAAGGGGGAGCTGTTTTTT. This gives the protein CASSSGQGLPKGELFF.

A single count supports this clone. The J gene is TRBJ1-1, the V gene TRBV28; tentative D call: TRBD1 (5 bases). Trimming shortened V by 2 bases and J by 4 bases, and 11 bases separated the two germline ends. The CDR3 has 14 residues. CDR1 and CDR2 from the germline V gene are MDHEN and SYDVKM. The CDR3 region is CASSLGREGTEAFF. CDR3 coding DNA: TGTGCCAGCAGTTTAGGCAGGGAGGGCACTGAAGCTTTCTTT.

This sequence joins TRBV19 and TRBJ2-3; 9 bases are shared with TRBD2. CDR1 and CDR2 (germline): LNHDA, SQIVND (reference sequence). This CDR3 region has 15 residues. The junction had 5 bases not matched to a gene; V was cut back by 3 bases and J by 4 bases. CDR3 in DNA: TGTGCCAGTAGTATCGGGACTAGCCTTGCAGATACGCAGTATTTT. This sequence encodes CASSIGTSLADTQYF.

The chain carries TRBV6-5 and TRBJ2-7, with a weak D call TRBD2 (5 bases). Germline lookup yields CDR1 MNHEY and CDR2 SVGAGI. CDR3 length equals 14 residues. Trimming removed 7 bases at V and 6 bases at J, with 19 bases between. The CDR3 DNA reads as TGTGCCAGCAAGGACCCCGGCCTAGCTTCCGAGCAGTACTTC. It encodes CASKDPGLASEQYF.

The chain links TRBV29-1 to TRBJ1-1; no clear D gene. Germline assignment: CDR1 SQVTM and CDR2 ANQGSEA. Trimming left V 4 bases short and J 1 base short, with 4 bases between. The CDR3 has 11 residues. Written as DNA, the CDR3 is TGCAGCGTTGGCCAGAACACTGAAGCTTTCTTT. It is translated as CSVGQNTEAFF.

V gene TRBV6-5 combines with J gene TRBJ2-3; 12 bases are shared with TRBD2. Germline V gene lookup returns CDR1 MNHEY and CDR2 SVGAGI. V trimming: 10 bases; J trimming: 4 bases; junction bases outside the gene matches: 9. CDR3 length equals 15 residues. The CDR3 region is CATKTSGSGADTQYF. The CDR3 DNA reads as TGTGCCACCAAGACTAGCGGGAGTGGGGCAGATACGCAGTATTTT.